Below are 14 T cell receptor beta chains sequenced from a single sample in a study of blood T cells in healthy people across ages. Through a sample-barcoded 5' primer and a J-beta primer mix, a second PCR was run for about 6 to 11 cycles. TCRdb used MiXCR to reprocess the 5' RACE reads, holding one entry per CDR3 protein. The table has about 800,000 distinct CDR3 sequences, 20% to 30% seen once. These same data were also listed under a study on T cells of mothers and their children.

The material sequenced was blood. The receptors stem from a boy younger than 18 in good health.

V gene TRBV29-1 combines with J gene TRBJ2-3; D perhaps matches TRBD2 (5 bases). Germline values: CDR1 SQVTM, CDR2 ANQGSEA. V was cut by 4 bases and J by 0 bases, with 5 bases left in between. The CDR3 covers 12 residues. CDR3: CSVGESTDTQYF. DNA of the CDR3: TGCAGCGTTGGGGAGAGCACAGATACGCAGTATTTT.

CDR3 coding DNA: TGCAGTGCTAGAGCCGGGACCGACCTAGCCAAAAACATTCAGTACTTC. Translating gives CSARAGTDLAKNIQYF. This rearrangement joins TRBV20-1 to TRBJ2-4; tentatively, D is TRBD1 or TRBD2 (5 bases each). This CDR3 has 16 amino acids. The germline V gene encodes CDR1 DFQATT and CDR2 SNEGSKA (reference sequence). V lost 1 base to trimming and J lost 0 bases, with 13 bases between them.

This clonotype was detected a few times. V and J are TRBV12-3 or TRBV12-4 and TRBJ2-3; the match to TRBD2 covers 8 bases. The CDR3 is made up of 17 amino acids. V gave up 3 bases and J gave up 2 bases; unmatched junction bases: 10. The CDR3 spells CASSFSGAGSPTDTQYF. DNA for the CDR3: TGTGCCAGCAGTTTTAGCGGGGCGGGAAGTCCCACAGATACGCAGTATTTT.

The chain links TRBV5-1 to TRBJ1-1; a weak D match, TRBD1 (6 bases). V was cut by 2 bases and J by 1 base, with 9 bases left in between. The CDR3 runs 14 residues. Germline CDR1 and CDR2: SGHRS and YFSETQ. CDR3 coding DNA: TGCGCCAGCAGCTTCCGGGGGCAGAACACTGAAGCTTTCTTT. Translated: CASSFRGQNTEAFF.

In nucleotides, the CDR3 is TGTGCCAGCAGTTTATCACTTGGACGGAAGGGACAGACAGAAAAACTGTTTTTT. It encodes CASSLSLGRKGQTEKLFF. The chain links TRBV12-3 or TRBV12-4 to TRBJ1-4, with TRBD1 identical over 7 bases. This CDR3 is built from 18 residues. J was trimmed by 8 bases and V by 2 bases; bases with no gene match: 17.

This clonotype appeared a few times. The rearrangement joins TRBV14 to TRBJ1-1; the D is unclear. V lost 3 bases to trimming and J lost 1 base, with 12 bases between them. There are 15 residues in the CDR3. The V gene's germline CDR1 is SGHDN and CDR2 FVKESK. The DNA for the CDR3 is TGTGCCAGCAGCCAGGGCCCGGCGGGGAACACTGAAGCTTTCTTT. As protein: CASSQGPAGNTEAFF.

The genes are TRBV9 and TRBJ2-2; 8 nucleotides align to TRBD2. Germline V gives CDR1 SGDLS, CDR2 YYNGEE. The CDR3 sequence is 14 residues long. The CDR3 DNA is TGTGGACGGGGGGGGGAGTGCCACACCGGGGAGCTGTTTTTT. Its translation: CGRGGECHTGELFF.

The CDR3 bases are TGTGCCAGCAGGCGGGCGGGGGGAAGTACAGATACGCAGTATTTT. Translating it yields CASRRAGGSTDTQYF. V usage is TRBV3-1 and J usage is TRBJ2-3; 8 bases map to TRBD2. With V trimmed by 6 bases and J by 3 bases, 8 bases remained unmatched. The CDR3 loop spans 15 amino acids. The germline gives CDR1 LGHDT, CDR2 YNNKEL (reference sequence).

V and J are TRBV6-2 or TRBV6-3 and TRBJ2-7; D ambiguous. The closer fit of TRBJ2-1 to the DNA end suggests the J call may be wrong. Germline lookup yields CDR1 MNHEY and CDR2 SVGEGT. This CDR3 spans 16 amino acids. CDR3 sequence reads: CASSDRPAVGRDEQFF. CDR3 nucleotide sequence: TGTGCCAGCAGTGACCGACCAGCCGTTGGTCGGGATGAGCAGTTCTTC.

The chain uses TRBV20-1 and TRBJ2-1; 10 nucleotides agree with TRBD2. Per germline, CDR1 DFQATT and CDR2 SNEGSKA (reference sequence). The CDR3 spans 15 residues. The junction had 11 bases not matched to a gene; V was cut back by 6 bases and J by 6 bases. The DNA of the CDR3 is TGCAGTGCCCTAGATATAGCGGGGGGACTCAATGAGCAGTTCTTC. It codes for CSALDIAGGLNEQFF.

This clonotype was detected only a few times. The chain uses TRBV12-3 or TRBV12-4 and TRBJ2-1, with a tentative D call TRBD1 (8 bases). V was shortened by 3 bases and J by 3 bases, with 12 bases between the two germline ends. This CDR3 contains 15 residues. CDR3 sequence (DNA): TGTGCCAGCAGTTTGGGAGGGACAGGCTACAATGAGCAGTTCTTC. Translated: CASSLGGTGYNEQFF.

The rearrangement uses TRBV20-1 and TRBJ2-2, with 10 nucleotides matching TRBD1. CDR1 DFQATT and CDR2 SNEGSKA come from the germline V gene (reference sequence). The CDR3 spans 15 residues. The ends lost 4 bases at V and 7 bases at J; junction bases unmatched: 9. The DNA for the CDR3 is TGCAGTGCTACTGACAGGGGGCGCAAGGTCGGGGAGCTGTTTTTT. Its protein is CSATDRGRKVGELFF.

The V gene is TRBV29-1, the J gene TRBJ1-5; D is uncertain. This CDR3 is built from 14 residues. Trimming cost V 4 bases and J 2 bases, with 12 bases left between them. From germline, CDR1 is SQVTM and CDR2 ANQGSEA. The CDR3 DNA reads as TGCAGCGTTGTTCCCGCGGGCGGCAATCAGCCCCAGCATTTT. This gives the protein CSVVPAGGNQPQHF.

V is TRBV12-3 or TRBV12-4 and J is TRBJ2-3; D is unclear. V was trimmed by 10 bases and J by 0 bases, leaving 8 bases between them. The CDR3 has 12 residues. The CDR3 nucleotides are TGTGCCACAGCGACTAGCACAGATACGCAGTATTTT. This encodes CATATSTDTQYF.